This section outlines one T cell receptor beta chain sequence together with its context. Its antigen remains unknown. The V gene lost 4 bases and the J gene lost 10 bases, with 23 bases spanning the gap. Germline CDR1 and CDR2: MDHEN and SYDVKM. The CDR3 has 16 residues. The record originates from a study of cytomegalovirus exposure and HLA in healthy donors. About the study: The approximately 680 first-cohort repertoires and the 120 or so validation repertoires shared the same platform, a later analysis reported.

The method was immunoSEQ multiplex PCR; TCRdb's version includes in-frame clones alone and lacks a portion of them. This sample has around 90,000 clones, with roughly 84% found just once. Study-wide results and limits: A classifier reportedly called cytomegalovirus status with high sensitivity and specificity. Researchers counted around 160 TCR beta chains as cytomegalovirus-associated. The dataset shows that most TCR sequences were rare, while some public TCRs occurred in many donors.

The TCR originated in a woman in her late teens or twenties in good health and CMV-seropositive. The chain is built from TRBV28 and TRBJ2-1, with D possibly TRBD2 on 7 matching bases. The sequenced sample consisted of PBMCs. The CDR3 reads CASSSAGANRQGEQFF. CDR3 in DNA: TGTGCCAGCAGTTCCGCGGGGGCGAACCGCCAAGGCGAGCAGTTCTTC. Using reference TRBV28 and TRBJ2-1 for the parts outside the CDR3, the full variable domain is DVKVTQSSRYLVKRTGEKVFLECVQDMDHENMFWYRQDPGLGLRLIYFSYDVKMKEKGDIPEGYSVSREKKERFSLILESASTNQTSMYLCASSSAGANRQGEQFFGPGTRLTVL.